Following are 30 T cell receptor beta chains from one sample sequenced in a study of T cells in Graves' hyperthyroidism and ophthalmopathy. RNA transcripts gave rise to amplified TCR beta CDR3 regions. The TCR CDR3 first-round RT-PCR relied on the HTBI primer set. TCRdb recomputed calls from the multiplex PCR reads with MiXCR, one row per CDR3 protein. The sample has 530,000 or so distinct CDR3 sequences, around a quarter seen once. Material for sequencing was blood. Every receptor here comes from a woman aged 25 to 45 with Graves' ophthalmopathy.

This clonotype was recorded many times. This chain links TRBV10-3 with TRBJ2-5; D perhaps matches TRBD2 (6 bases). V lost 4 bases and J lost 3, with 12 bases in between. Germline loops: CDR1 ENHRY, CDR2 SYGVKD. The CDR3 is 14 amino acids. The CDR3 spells CAISAGLSEETQYF. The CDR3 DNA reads TGTGCCATCAGTGCGGGACTGTCAGAAGAGACCCAGTACTTC.

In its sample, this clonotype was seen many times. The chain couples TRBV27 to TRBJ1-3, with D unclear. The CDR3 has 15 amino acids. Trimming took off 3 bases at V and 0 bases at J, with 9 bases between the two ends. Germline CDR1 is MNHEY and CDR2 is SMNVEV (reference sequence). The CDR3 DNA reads TGTGCCAGCAGTTTTTCGCCATACTCTGGAAACACCATATATTTT. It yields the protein CASSFSPYSGNTIYF.

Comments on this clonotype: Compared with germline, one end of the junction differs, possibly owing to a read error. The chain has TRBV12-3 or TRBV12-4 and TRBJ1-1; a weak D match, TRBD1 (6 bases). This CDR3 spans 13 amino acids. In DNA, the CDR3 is TGTGCCAGCAATTTAGGGGGTCTCACTGAAGCTTTCTTT. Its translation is CASNLGGLTEAFF.

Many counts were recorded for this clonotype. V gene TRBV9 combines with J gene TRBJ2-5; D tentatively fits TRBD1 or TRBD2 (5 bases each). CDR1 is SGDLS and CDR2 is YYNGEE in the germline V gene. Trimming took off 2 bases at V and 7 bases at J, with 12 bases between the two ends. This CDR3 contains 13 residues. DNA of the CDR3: TGTGCCAGCAGCGTCGAGGGGTTGGGGACCCAGTACTTC. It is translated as CASSVEGLGTQYF.

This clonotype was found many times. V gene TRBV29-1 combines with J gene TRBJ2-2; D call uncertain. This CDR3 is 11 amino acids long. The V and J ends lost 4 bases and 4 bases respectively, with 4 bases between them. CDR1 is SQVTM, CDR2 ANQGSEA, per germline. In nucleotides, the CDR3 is TGCAGCGTTGGTGGCACCGGGGAGCTGTTTTTT. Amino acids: CSVGGTGELFF.

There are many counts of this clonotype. The CDR3 DNA reads as TGCAGTGCTAGTAGAGGTTCTGGAGTCGGCAATCAGCCCCAGCATTTT. This gives the protein CSASRGSGVGNQPQHF. The rearrangement links TRBV20-1 to TRBJ1-5; D is undetermined. The CDR3 runs to 16 residues. V shed 3 bases and J shed 2 bases, with 17 bases lying between them. The V gene's germline CDR1 is DFQATT and CDR2 SNEGSKA (reference sequence).

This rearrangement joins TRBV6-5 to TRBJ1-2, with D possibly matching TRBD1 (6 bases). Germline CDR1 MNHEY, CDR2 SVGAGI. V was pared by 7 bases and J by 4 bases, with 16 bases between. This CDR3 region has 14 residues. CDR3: CASTLNREAYGYTF. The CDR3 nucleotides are TGTGCCAGCACTTTGAACAGGGAGGCCTATGGCTACACCTTC.

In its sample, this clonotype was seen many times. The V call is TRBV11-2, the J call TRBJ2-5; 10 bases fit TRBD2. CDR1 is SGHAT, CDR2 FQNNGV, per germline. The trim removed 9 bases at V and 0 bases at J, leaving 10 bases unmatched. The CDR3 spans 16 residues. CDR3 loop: CASRLQTSGHQETQYF. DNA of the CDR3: TGTGCCAGTAGACTCCAGACTAGCGGGCACCAAGAGACCCAGTACTTC.

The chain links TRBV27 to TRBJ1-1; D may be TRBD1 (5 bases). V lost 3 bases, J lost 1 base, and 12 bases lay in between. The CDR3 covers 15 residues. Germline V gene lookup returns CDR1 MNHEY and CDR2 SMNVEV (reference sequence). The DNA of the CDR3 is TGTGCCAGCAGTTTGCCCGACAGCCCGAACACTGAAGCTTTCTTT. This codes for CASSLPDSPNTEAFF.

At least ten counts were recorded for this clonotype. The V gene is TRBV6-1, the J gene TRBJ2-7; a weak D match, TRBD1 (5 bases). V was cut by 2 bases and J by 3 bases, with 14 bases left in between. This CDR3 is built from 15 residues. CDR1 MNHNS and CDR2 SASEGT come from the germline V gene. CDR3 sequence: CASSERAGINYEQYF. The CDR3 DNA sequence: TGTGCCAGCAGTGAAAGAGCAGGGATAAACTACGAGCAGTACTTC.

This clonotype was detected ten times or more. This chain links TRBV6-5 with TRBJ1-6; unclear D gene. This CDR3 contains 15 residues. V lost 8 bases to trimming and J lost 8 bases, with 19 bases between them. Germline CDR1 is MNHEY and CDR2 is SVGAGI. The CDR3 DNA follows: TGTGCCAGCGTACCAAGGACTACAGTCGATTCACCCCTCCACTTT. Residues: CASVPRTTVDSPLHF.

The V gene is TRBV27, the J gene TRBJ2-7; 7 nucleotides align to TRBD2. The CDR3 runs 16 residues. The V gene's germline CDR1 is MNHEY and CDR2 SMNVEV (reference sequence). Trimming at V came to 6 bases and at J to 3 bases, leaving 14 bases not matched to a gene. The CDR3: CASSQSKRWGGYEQYF. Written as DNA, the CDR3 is TGTGCCAGCAGCCAGAGTAAGAGGTGGGGGGGCTACGAGCAGTACTTC.

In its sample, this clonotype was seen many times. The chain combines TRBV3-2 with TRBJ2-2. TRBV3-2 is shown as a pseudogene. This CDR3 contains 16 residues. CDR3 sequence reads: CASSQFSVLNTGELFF. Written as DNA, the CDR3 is TGTGCCAGCAGCCAATTCTCGGTGTTGAACACCGGGGAGCTGTTTTTT.

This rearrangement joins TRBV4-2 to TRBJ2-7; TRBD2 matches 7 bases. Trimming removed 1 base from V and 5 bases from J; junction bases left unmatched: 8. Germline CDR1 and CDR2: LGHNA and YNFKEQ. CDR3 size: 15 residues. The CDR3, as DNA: TGTGCCAGCAGCCAAGGTTCAGCGGGGTACCACGAGCAGTACTTC. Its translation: CASSQGSAGYHEQYF.

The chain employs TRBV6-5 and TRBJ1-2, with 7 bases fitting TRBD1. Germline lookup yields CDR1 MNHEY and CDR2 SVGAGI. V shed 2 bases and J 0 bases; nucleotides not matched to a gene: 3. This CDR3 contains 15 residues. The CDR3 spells CASSYTDRANYGYTF. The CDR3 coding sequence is TGTGCCAGCAGTTACACAGACAGGGCTAACTATGGCTACACCTTC.

CDR3 loop: CSAKRRRNTEAFF. In DNA form, the CDR3 reads TGCAGTGCCAAAAGGAGGAGGAACACTGAAGCTTTCTTT. V is TRBV20-1 and J is TRBJ1-1; D remains ambiguous. Germline CDR1 DFQATT, CDR2 SNEGSKA (reference sequence). V gave up 6 bases and J gave up 1 base, with 12 bases separating them. This CDR3 spans 13 amino acids.

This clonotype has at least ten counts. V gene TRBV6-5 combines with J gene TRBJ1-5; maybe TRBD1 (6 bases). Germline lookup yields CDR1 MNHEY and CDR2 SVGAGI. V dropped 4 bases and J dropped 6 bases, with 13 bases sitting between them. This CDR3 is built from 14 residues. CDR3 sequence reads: CASSSGAWGQPQHF. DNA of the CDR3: TGTGCCAGCAGTTCGGGGGCTTGGGGTCAGCCCCAGCATTTT.

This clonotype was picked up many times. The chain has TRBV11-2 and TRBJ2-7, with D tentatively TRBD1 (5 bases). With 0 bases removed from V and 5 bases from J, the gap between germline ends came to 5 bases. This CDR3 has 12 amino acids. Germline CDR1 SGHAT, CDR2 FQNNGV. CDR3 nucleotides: TGTGCCAGCAGCTTAGAAGGGGACGAGCAGTACTTC. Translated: CASSLEGDEQYF.

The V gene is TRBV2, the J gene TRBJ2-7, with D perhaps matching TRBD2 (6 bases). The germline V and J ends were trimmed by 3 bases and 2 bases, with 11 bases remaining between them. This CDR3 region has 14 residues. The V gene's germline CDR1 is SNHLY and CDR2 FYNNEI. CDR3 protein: CASSDDSGTYEQYF. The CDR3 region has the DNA TGTGCCAGCAGTGATGATAGCGGTACCTACGAGCAGTACTTC. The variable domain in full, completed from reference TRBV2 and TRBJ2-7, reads EPEVTQTPSHQVTQMGQEVILRCVPISNHLYFYWYRQILGQKVEFLVSFYNNEISEKSEIFDDQFSVERPDGSNFTLKIRSTKLEDSAMYFCASSDDSGTYEQYFGPGTRLTVT.

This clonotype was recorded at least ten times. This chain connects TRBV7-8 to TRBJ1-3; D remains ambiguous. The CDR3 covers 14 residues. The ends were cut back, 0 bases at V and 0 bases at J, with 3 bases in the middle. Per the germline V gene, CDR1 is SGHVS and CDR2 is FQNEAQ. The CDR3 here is CASSLAHSGNTIYF. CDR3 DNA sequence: TGTGCCAGCAGCTTAGCGCACTCTGGAAACACCATATATTTT.

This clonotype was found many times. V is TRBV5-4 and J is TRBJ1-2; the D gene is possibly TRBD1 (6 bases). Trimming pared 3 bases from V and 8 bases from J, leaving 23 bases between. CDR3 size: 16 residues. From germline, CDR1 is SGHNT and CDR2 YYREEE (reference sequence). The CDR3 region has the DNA TGTGCCAGCAGCTCCCCCGCTAGGGGGGGCGCTATCGGCTACACCTTC. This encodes CASSSPARGGAIGYTF. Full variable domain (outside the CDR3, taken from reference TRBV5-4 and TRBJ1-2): ETGVTQSPTHLIKTRGQQVTLRCSSQSGHNTVSWYQQALGQGPQFIFQYYREEENGRGNFPPRFSGLQFPNYSSELNVNALELDDSALYLCASSSPARGGAIGYTFGSGTRLTVV.

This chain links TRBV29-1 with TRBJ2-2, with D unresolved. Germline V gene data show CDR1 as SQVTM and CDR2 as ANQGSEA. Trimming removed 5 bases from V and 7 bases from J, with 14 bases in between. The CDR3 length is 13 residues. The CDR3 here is CSVNQRTDGELFF. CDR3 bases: TGCAGCGTTAACCAACGAACAGACGGGGAGCTGTTTTTT.

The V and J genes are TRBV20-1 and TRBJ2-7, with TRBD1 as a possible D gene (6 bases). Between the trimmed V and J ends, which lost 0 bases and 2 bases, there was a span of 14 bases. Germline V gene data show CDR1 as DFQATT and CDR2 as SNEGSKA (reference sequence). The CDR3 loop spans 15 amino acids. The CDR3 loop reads CSARDGGPNTYEQYF. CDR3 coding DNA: TGCAGTGCTAGAGATGGGGGCCCGAACACCTACGAGCAGTACTTC.

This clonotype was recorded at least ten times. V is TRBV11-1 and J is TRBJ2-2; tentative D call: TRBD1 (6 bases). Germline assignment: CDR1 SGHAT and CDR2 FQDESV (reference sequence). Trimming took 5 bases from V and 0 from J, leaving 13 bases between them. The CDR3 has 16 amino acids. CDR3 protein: CASSPGTTANTGELFF. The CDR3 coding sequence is TGTGCCAGCAGCCCCGGGACAACTGCGAACACCGGGGAGCTGTTTTTT.

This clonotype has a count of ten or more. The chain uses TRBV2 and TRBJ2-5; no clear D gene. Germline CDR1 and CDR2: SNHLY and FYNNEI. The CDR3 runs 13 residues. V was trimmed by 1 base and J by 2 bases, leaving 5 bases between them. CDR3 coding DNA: TGTGCCAGCAGTGAAGACACTCAAGAGACCCAGTACTTC. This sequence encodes CASSEDTQETQYF.

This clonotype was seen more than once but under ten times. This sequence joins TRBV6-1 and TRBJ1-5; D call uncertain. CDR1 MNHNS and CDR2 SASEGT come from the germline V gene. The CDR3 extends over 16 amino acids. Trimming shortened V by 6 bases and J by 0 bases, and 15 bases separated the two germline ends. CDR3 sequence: CASSNTGLHSNQPQHF. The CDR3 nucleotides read TGTGCCAGCAGCAACACCGGACTGCATAGCAATCAGCCCCAGCATTTT.

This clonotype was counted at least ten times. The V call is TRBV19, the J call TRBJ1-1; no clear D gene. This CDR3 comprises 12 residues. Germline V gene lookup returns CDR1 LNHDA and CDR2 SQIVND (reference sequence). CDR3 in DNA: TGTCCCCCATACATTTTGAACACTGAAGCTTTCTTT. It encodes CPPYILNTEAFF.

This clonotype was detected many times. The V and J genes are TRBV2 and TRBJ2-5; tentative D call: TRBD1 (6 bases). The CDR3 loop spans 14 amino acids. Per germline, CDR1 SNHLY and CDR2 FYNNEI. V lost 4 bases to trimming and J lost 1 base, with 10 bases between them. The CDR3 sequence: CASSAGVLQETQYF. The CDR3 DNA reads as TGTGCCAGCAGTGCAGGGGTACTCCAAGAGACCCAGTACTTC.

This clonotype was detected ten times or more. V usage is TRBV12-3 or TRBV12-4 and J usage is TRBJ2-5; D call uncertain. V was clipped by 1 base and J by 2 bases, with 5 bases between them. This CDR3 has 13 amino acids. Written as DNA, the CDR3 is TGTGCCAGCAGTTTAGTTCGTCAAGAGACCCAGTACTTC. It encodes CASSLVRQETQYF.

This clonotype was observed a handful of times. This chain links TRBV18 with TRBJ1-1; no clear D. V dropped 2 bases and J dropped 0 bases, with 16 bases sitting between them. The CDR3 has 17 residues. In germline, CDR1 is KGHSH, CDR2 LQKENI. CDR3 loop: CASSPILAETMNTEAFF. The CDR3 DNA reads TGTGCCAGCTCACCAATCTTGGCAGAGACGATGAACACTGAAGCTTTCTTT.